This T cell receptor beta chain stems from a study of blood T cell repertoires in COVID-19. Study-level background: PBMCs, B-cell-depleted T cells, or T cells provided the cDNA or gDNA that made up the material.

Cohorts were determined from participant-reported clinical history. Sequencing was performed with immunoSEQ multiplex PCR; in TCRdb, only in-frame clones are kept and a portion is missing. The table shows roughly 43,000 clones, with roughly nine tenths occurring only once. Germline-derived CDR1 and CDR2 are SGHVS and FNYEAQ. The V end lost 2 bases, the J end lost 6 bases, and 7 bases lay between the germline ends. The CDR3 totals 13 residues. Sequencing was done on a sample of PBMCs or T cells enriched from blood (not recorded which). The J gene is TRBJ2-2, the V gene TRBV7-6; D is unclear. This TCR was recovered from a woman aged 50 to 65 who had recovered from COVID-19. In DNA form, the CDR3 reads TGTGCCAGCAGCTTACCGCAGGCCGGGGAGCTGTTTTTT. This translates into CASSLPQAGELFF.